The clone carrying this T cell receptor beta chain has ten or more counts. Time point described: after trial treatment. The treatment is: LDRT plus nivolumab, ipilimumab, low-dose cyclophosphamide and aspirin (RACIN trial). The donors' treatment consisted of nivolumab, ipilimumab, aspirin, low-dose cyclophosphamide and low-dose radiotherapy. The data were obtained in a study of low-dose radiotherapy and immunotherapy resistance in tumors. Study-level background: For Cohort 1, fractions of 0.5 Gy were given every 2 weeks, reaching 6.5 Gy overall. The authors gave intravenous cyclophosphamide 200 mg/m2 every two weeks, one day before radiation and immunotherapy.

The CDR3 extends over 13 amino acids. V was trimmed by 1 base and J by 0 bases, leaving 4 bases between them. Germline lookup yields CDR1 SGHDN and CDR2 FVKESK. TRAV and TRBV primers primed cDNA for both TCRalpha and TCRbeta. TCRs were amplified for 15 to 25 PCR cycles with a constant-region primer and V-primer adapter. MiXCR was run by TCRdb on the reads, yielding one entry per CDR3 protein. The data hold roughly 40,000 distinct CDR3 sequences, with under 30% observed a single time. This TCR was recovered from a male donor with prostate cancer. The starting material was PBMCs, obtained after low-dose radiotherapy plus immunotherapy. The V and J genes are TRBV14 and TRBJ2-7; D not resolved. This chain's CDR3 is CASSQAGSYEQYF. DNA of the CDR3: TGTGCCAGCAGCCAAGCCGGCTCCTACGAGCAGTACTTC.